This is a list of T cell receptor beta chains from one sample in a study of blood T cell repertoires in COVID-19. Measured with immunoSEQ multiplex PCR; TCRdb has only the in-frame clones, and not every one. The data contain 90,000 to 150,000 clones, about 85% of them singletons. Sequences were obtained from peripheral blood. The receptors here all came from a man older than 75 with acute or convalescent COVID-19. Each CDR3 is given without its conserved first and last residue. Fields, in order: J gene, CDR3 length, D gene, V gene, CDR3 protein. D genes are given only for firm matches.

TRBJ2-1,15,.,TRBV7-8,ASSSPIGGNFLFEQF
TRBJ1-2,11,.,TRBV6-5,ASSSWGFYGYT
TRBJ1-3,15,.,TRBV14,ASSQTGLLRSGNTIY
TRBJ1-4,11,TRBD1,TRBV12-3/TRBV12-4,ASRTTGREKLF
TRBJ1-5,14,TRBD1,TRBV6-4,ASPTGAKTPIPPQH
TRBJ2-7,12,TRBD1,TRBV5-1,ASSPSGQVYEQY
TRBJ1-5,13,.,TRBV7-6,ASSLAGDQGQPQH
TRBJ1-4,13,.,TRBV19,ASNNRPTTNEKLF
TRBJ1-4,13,.,TRBV9,ASSVDGGSGEKLF
TRBJ1-5,11,.,TRBV5-1,ASSLALAGPQH
TRBJ1-5,14,.,TRBV19,ARSRSATGKGQPQH
TRBJ2-7,11,TRBD1,TRBV12-3/TRBV12-4,ASSLGQGYEQY
TRBJ2-1,13,TRBD2,TRBV19,ASSTGLAGAHEQF
TRBJ2-1,12,TRBD1,TRBV5-1,ASAQGATYNEQF
TRBJ1-2,12,.,TRBV18,ASSPPLKNYGYT
TRBJ2-5,12,TRBD2,TRBV10-1,ASSDTRGEETQY
TRBJ2-3,15,TRBD2,TRBV7-2,ASSLASGGSPTDTQY
TRBJ1-6,13,TRBD1,TRBV7-2,ASSSGQGLNSPLH
TRBJ2-2,12,.,TRBV7-3,ASSQGLTTGELF
TRBJ1-4,15,.,TRBV5-4,ASSLGPGSATNEKLF
TRBJ1-5,13,.,TRBV19,ASSRTENSNQPQH
TRBJ2-1,11,.,TRBV29-1,SGRRGLSNEQF
TRBJ2-5,11,TRBD2,TRBV3-1/TRBV3-2,ASRSGSVETQY
TRBJ1-3,13,.,TRBV18,ASSLGRESGNTIY
TRBJ1-1,13,TRBD1,TRBV6-5,ASTYRQGGNTEAF
TRBJ1-2,11,.,TRBV12-3/TRBV12-4,ASSLDSNYGYT
TRBJ1-4,13,TRBD1,TRBV2,ASSRDRQPNEKLF
TRBJ1-1,11,.,TRBV29-1,SAYRQGRTEAF
TRBJ1-2,12,.,TRBV5-1,ASSPGQGSYGYT
TRBJ1-2,11,.,TRBV5-5,ASSLDRVYGYT
TRBJ2-7,12,TRBD2,TRBV29-1,SVVGDGRAGEQY
TRBJ2-1,14,TRBD2,TRBV6-6,ASSAPTSGSLNEQF
TRBJ1-5,12,.,TRBV19,ASSIETGAQPQH
TRBJ2-1,13,TRBD2,TRBV6-1,ASSEGPLASDEQF
TRBJ2-1,14,TRBD1,TRBV5-1,ASSQFGTGGLNEQF
TRBJ1-2,13,TRBD1,TRBV10-3,AISESSQGAGGYT
TRBJ1-2,11,TRBD1,TRBV12-3/TRBV12-4,ASSPGQLYGYT
TRBJ1-2,10,.,TRBV19,ASSINSYGYT
TRBJ1-5,13,.,TRBV19,ASSMEGSPNQPQH
TRBJ2-7,12,TRBD1,TRBV7-2,ASSYLQGTGEQY
TRBJ2-6,13,.,TRBV7-2,ASSPGGIGANVLT
TRBJ2-7,11,.,TRBV4-3,ASSQSTGLEQY
TRBJ1-6,12,.,TRBV19,ASRKSSYNSPLH
TRBJ2-3,13,.,TRBV7-2,ASSPQTGGTDTQY